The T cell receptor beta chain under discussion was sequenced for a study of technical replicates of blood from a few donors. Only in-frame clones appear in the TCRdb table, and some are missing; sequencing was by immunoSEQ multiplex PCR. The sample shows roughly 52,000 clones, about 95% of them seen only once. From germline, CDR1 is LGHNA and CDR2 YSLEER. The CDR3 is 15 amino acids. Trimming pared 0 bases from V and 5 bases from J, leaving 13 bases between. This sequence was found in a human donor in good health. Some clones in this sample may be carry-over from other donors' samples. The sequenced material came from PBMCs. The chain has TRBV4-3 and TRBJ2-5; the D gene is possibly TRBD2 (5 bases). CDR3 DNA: TGCGCCAGCAGCCAAGATACTAGTTTTGACGAGACCCAGTACTTC. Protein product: CASSQDTSFDETQYF.